The 24 T cell receptor beta chains in this list originate from one sample, sequenced in a study of tumor-infiltrating lymphocytes in primary liver carcinoma. Each 20-30 mg portion of unsorted bulk tissue served as the source for co-extraction of RNA and DNA. TCR beta cDNA was made from approximately 540 ng total RNA with a constant-region primer. Three nested multiplex PCR rounds of slightly modified ARM-PCR generated TCR beta libraries. TRBV1-TRBV30 forward primers paired with a C-beta reverse primer drove the first two PCR rounds, ten to eleven cycles each. TCRdb fed the multiplex PCR reads into MiXCR, producing one record per CDR3 protein. The repertoire holds roughly 86,000 distinct CDR3 sequences, around 70% seen once, with 25% to 35% in the top ten. The sequencing sample was made of tumor-adjacent normal liver tissue. The receptor set was obtained from a man aged 35-49 years with primary liver carcinoma and hepatitis B virus infection.

This clonotype has a single count. This likely comes from a read error, as the CDR3 has no conserved phenylalanine or tryptophan at its end. The DNA is left out, because the CDR3 cannot be placed on it with certainty; the CDR3 is given as TCRdb lists it. The V and J genes are TRBV11-2 and TRBJ1-5; the D segment call TRBD1 is taken from the table without a DNA check. The CDR3 is 17 amino acids long, termini counted. Germline V gene data show CDR1 as SGHAT and CDR2 as FQNNGV. CDR3 amino acids: CASSLGPGGFSNQPQRS.

Points on this clonotype: A junction end diverges from the germline sequence, so it may reflect a read error. The chain uses TRBV4-1 and TRBJ2-1; TRBD2 aligns across 13 bases. The CDR3 runs 17 residues. Germline CDR1 is MGHRA and CDR2 is YSYEKL. CDR3 nucleotide sequence: TGTGCCAGCAGCCAAAAGGCACTAGCGGGAGGGCTCGATGAGCAGTTCTTC. Translation gives CASSQKALAGGLDEQFF.

The table lists this clonotype with many counts. The J gene is TRBJ2-2, the V gene TRBV6-6; 8 bases are shared with TRBD2. There are 19 residues in the CDR3. CDR1 is MNHNY and CDR2 is SVGAGI in the germline V gene (reference sequence). The V segment lost 4 bases and the J segment 5 bases; nucleotides outside the gene matches: 18. The CDR3 spells CASSFLPLFLAGRTGELFF. The CDR3 DNA sequence: TGTGCCAGCAGTTTCCTCCCCTTATTTTTAGCGGGAAGAACCGGGGAGCTGTTTTTT.

Regarding this clonotype: The germline gene is not matched at one end of the junction; a read error may be the cause. The V call is TRBV11-1, the J call TRBJ2-4; no clear D. The CDR3 has 15 residues. CDR1 SGHAT and CDR2 FQDESV come from the germline V gene (reference sequence). The DNA for the CDR3 is TGTGCCGGCAGCCCTGACCCTCCGGGCAAAAACATTGAGTACTTC. The encoded protein is CAGSPDPPGKNIEYF. Full variable domain (remainder filled in from reference TRBV11-1 and TRBJ2-4): EAEVAQSPRYKITEKSQAVAFWCDPISGHATLYWYRQILGQGPELLVQFQDESVVDDSQLPKDRFSAERLKGVDSTLKIQPAELGDSAMYLCAGSPDPPGKNIEYFGAGTRLSVL.

This chain connects TRBV11-2 to TRBJ2-7; tentatively, D is TRBD2 (5 bases). Germline V gene sequence: CDR1 SGHAT, CDR2 FQNNGV. V lost 5 bases, J lost 5 bases, and 19 bases lay in between. The CDR3 covers 15 residues. CDR3: CASSVFEGFSDEQYF. The CDR3 coding sequence is TGTGCCAGCAGCGTGTTTGAGGGTTTTTCAGACGAGCAGTACTTC.

As for this clonotype: A read error may explain this, as a much larger clone is one base away. The rearrangement links TRBV30 to TRBJ1-5; D gene uncertain. The CDR3 contains 12 residues. The V end lost 4 bases, the J end lost 7 bases, and 11 bases lay between the germline ends. Germline loops: CDR1 GTSNPN, CDR2 SVGIG (reference sequence). The CDR3 nucleotides read TGTGCCTGGAATCGGGCGGGGCAGCCCCAGCATTTT. Translating gives CAWNRAGQPQHF.

This clonotype was counted a single time. This sequence may be a read error, since a much larger clone differs from it by one base. The chain has TRBV6-2 or TRBV6-3 and TRBJ2-3; 7 nucleotides line up with TRBD2. The CDR3 spans 13 residues. The germline V gene has CDR1 MNHEY and CDR2 SVGEGT. In DNA, the CDR3 is TGTGCCAGCAGTAAACCGGGGAGGGATATGCAGTATTTT. Its translation is CASSKPGRDMQYF.

Note on this clonotype: Sequence at one end of the junction differs from germline and may be a read error. J is TRBJ2-5 and V is TRBV11-2, with 7 bases matching TRBD1. CDR3 length equals 15 residues. The germline CDR1 and CDR2 sequences are SGHAT and FQNNGV. As DNA, the CDR3 is TGTGTCAGCAGCGGACAAGGGACAGCCAGAGAGACCCGGTACTTC. Protein: CVSSGQGTARETRYF.

Worth noting for this clonotype: This may come from a read error, since a much larger clone is one base off. The rearrangement joins TRBV5-6 to TRBJ2-1, with 10 bases aligning to TRBD2. CDR3 length: 14 amino acids. The germline V gene has CDR1 SGHDT and CDR2 YYEEEE. The CDR3 region has the DNA TGTGCCAGCAGCCCCGGGACTAGCGTCAATCAGCAGTTCTTC. It yields the protein CASSPGTSVNQQFF.

A few counts support this clonotype. V usage is TRBV7-9 and J usage is TRBJ1-5, with D possibly matching TRBD1 (5 bases). With 5 bases removed from V and 6 bases from J, the gap between germline ends came to 8 bases. The CDR3 sequence is 12 residues long. In germline, CDR1 is SEHNR, CDR2 FQNEAQ (reference sequence). CDR3 in DNA: TGTGCCAGCAGCCTGGGGCCTCAGCCCCAGCATTTT. This sequence encodes CASSLGPQPQHF.

This clonotype was seen repeatedly, ten times or more. This chain uses TRBV12-3 or TRBV12-4 with TRBJ2-7; possible D gene TRBD2, 5 bases. V lost 3 bases, J lost 0 bases, and 9 bases lay in between. The CDR3 spans 14 residues. DNA of the CDR3: TGTGCCAGCAGTTTTCGGCTAGCCTCCTACGAGCAGTACTTC. Its protein is CASSFRLASYEQYF.

About this clonotype itself: A much more abundant neighbour one base away suggests this may be a read error. The chain is built from TRBV1 and TRBJ2-5; TRBD2 was called by the table and not checked on the DNA. TRBV1 is assigned pseudogene status. This CDR3 contains 20 residues. The CDR3 protein is CTSSSTTSGRGIGSQEAQYF. CDR3 in DNA: TGCACCAGCAGCTCCACGACTAGCGGGAGGGGTATTGGGTCCCAAGAGGCCCAGTACTTC.

In the case of this clonotype: The CDR3 does not close with the conserved phenylalanine or tryptophan, likely indicating a read error. This rearrangement joins TRBV11-2 to TRBJ2-3; D is uncertain. Germline lookup yields CDR1 SGHAT and CDR2 FQNNGV. The CDR3 covers 15 residues. This chain's CDR3 is CASSLGVPGTDTQYL. The CDR3, as DNA: TGTGCAAGCAGCTTAGGAGTCCCGGGCACAGATACGCAGTATTTG.

This chain uses TRBV6-1 with TRBJ2-7; 7 bases align to TRBD1. The CDR3 has 14 amino acids. V shed 3 bases, J shed 2 bases, and the junction held 4 bases outside the gene matches. The germline CDR1 and CDR2 sequences are MNHNS and SASEGT. CDR3 loop: CASSDGDRPYEQYF. CDR3 DNA: TGTGCCAGCAGTGATGGGGACAGACCCTACGAGCAGTACTTC.

Note on this clonotype: Given a much more abundant clone one base away, this may be a read error. This sequence joins TRBV28 and TRBJ2-7, with D maybe TRBD2 (5 bases). Trimming cost V 4 bases and J 4 bases, with 17 bases left between them. Germline CDR1 MDHEN, CDR2 SYDVKM. This CDR3 spans 15 amino acids. The CDR3 region is CASSSARESLYEQYF. In nucleotides, the CDR3 is TGTGCCAGCAGTTCCGCTAGGGAGTCCTTATACGAGCAGTACTTC. The variable domain in full, with the rest retrieved from reference TRBV28 and TRBJ2-7, is DVKVTQSSRYLVKRTGEKVFLECVQDMDHENMFWYRQDPGLGLRLIYFSYDVKMKEKGDIPEGYSVSREKKERFSLILESASTNQTSMYLCASSSARESLYEQYFGPGTRLTVT.

This rearrangement joins TRBV7-9 to TRBJ2-3; D remains ambiguous. The CDR3 is 14 amino acids. V gave up 3 bases and J gave up 1 base, with 8 bases separating them. Per the germline V gene, CDR1 is SEHNR and CDR2 is FQNEAQ (reference sequence). The CDR3 nucleotides are TGTGCCAGCAGCTTGGTCCACGGCACAGATACGCAGTATTTT. This codes for CASSLVHGTDTQYF.

This clonotype was seen only a few times. Lacking the conserved final phenylalanine or tryptophan, this CDR3 likely reflects a read error. The chain combines TRBV11-1 with TRBJ1-5, with D hard to call. Germline CDR1 SGHAT, CDR2 FQDESV (reference sequence). Trimming cost V 4 bases and J 5 bases, with 9 bases left between them. This CDR3 comprises 13 residues. The CDR3 region has the DNA TGTGCCAGCAGCTCCTGGCCAGATCAGCCCCAGCATTCT. Encoded protein: CASSSWPDQPQHS.

For this clonotype: A junction end diverges from the germline sequence, so it may reflect a read error. The V gene is TRBV11-2, the J gene TRBJ1-1, with TRBD1 matching over 10 bases. Looked up from germline, CDR1 is SGHAT and CDR2 is FQNNGV. The CDR3 extends over 17 amino acids. The CDR3 protein is CASRHNWDRGMNTEAFF. The CDR3 nucleotides are TGCGCCAGCAGGCACAACTGGGACAGGGGAATGAACACTGAAGCTTTCTTT.

The sample holds many counts of this clonotype. This sequence joins TRBV4-1 and TRBJ1-2; TRBD1 agrees at 8 bases. V lost 1 base, J lost 2 bases, and 0 bases stayed unmatched. The CDR3 totals 14 residues. Germline lookup yields CDR1 MGHRA and CDR2 YSYEKL. CDR3 residues: CASSQGDRNYGYTF. The CDR3 DNA reads as TGCGCCAGCAGCCAAGGGGACAGGAACTATGGCTACACCTTC.

To note about this clonotype: A much larger clone lies one base from this, so it may be a read error. The chain is built from TRBV24-1 and TRBJ2-1, with D possibly matching TRBD1 (5 bases). The V end was cut by 7 bases, the J end by 8 bases, with 23 bases between. Germline V gives CDR1 KGHDR, CDR2 SFDVKD. The CDR3 sequence is 16 residues long. The CDR3 DNA reads as TGTGCCACCAGCTACTACGCCCAGGGTAGGTGCCATGAGCAGTTCTTC. This codes for CATSYYAQGRCHEQFF.

Turning to this clonotype: Being one base from a much bigger clone, this may be a read error. V is TRBV7-8 and J is TRBJ2-1, with TRBD2 identical over 10 bases. Per germline, CDR1 SGHVS and CDR2 FQNEAQ. The CDR3 is 17 amino acids. Written as DNA, the CDR3 is TGTGCCAGCAACTTAGTGGCCCTAGCGGGGGTTTACGATGAGCAGTTCTTC. Protein product: CASNLVALAGVYDEQFF. The variable domain in full, completed from reference TRBV7-8 and TRBJ2-1, reads GAGVSQSPRYKVAKRGQDVALRCDPISGHVSLFWYQQALGQGPEFLTYFQNEAQLDKSGLPSDRFFAERPEGSVSTLKIQRTQQEDSAVYLCASNLVALAGVYDEQFFGPGTRLTVL.

This clonotype was detected ten times or more. The chain has TRBV28 and TRBJ2-7; 7 bases are shared with TRBD1. The J segment lost 4 bases and the V segment lost 6 bases, leaving 12 bases of the junction unmatched. This CDR3 spans 15 amino acids. Germline-derived CDR1 and CDR2 are MDHEN and SYDVKM. In DNA form, the CDR3 reads TGTGCCAGCAGCCCACAAAGGGGGCAACCTTACGAGCAGTACTTC. This gives the protein CASSPQRGQPYEQYF.

This clonotype appeared a single time. An end of the junction does not agree with germline; a read error may underlie this. The chain links TRBV6-1 to TRBJ2-3, with a possible D match to TRBD2 (5 bases). CDR1 and CDR2 from the germline V gene are MNHNS and SASEGT. This CDR3 region has 16 residues. The CDR3 bases are TGTGCCAGCAGTCAATTAGAGGGTTTAACCTCAGATACGCAGTTTTTT. Translated, it gives CASSQLEGLTSDTQFF.

About this clonotype: At one end, the junction sequence differs from germline, possibly due to a read error. The chain links TRBV10-1 to TRBJ2-4; D possibly uses TRBD1 or TRBD2 (5 bases each). This CDR3 spans 13 amino acids. The germline V gene has CDR1 WNHNN and CDR2 SYGVQD (reference sequence). In DNA, the CDR3 is TGCGCCAGCAGTGAAGATCCGAGGGGCATTCGGTACTTC. This codes for CASSEDPRGIRYF.